The TCR beta chain under discussion was sequenced for a study of technical replicates of blood from several donors. The CDR3 covers 15 residues. Germline V gene data show CDR1 as MNHNS and CDR2 as SASEGT. The trim removed 6 bases at V and 7 bases at J, leaving 8 bases unmatched. Using immunoSEQ multiplex PCR, the repertoire was profiled, and TCRdb retains in-frame clones only, with some absent. The sample has around 85,000 clones; approximately 94% are singletons. The sequencing sample was made of T cells isolated from PBMCs. The chain combines TRBV6-1 with TRBJ1-5, with TRBD1 matching over 11 bases. The receptor's source is a human donor in good health. The CDR3 nucleotides read TGTGCCAGCAGGGGGACAGGGGGTTCTTGGCAGCCCCAGCATTTT. Protein sequence: CASRGTGGSWQPQHF.